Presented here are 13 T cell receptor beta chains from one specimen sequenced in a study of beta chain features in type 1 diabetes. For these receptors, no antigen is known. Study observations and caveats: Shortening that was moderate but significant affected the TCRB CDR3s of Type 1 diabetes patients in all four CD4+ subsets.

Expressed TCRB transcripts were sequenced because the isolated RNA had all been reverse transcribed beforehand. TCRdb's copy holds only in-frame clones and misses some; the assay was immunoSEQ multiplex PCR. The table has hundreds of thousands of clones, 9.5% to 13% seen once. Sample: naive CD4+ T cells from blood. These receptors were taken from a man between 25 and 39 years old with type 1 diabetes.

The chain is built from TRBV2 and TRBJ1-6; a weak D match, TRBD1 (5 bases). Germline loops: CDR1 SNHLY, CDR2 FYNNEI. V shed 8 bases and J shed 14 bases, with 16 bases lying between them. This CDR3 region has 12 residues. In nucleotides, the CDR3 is TGTGCCAGCGGAGGACGGGGGAGGGCCCTCCACTTT. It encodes CASGGRGRALHF.

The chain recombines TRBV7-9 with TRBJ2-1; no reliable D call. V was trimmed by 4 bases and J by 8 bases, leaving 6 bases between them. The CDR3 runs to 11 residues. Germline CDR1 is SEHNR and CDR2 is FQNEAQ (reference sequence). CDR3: CASSSTDEQFF. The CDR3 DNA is TGTGCCAGCAGCTCTACCGATGAGCAGTTCTTC.

The CDR3: CASSLVRDSSPLHF. DNA of the CDR3: TGTGCCAGCAGCTTAGTTCGTGACAGCTCACCCCTCCACTTT. This chain joins TRBV7-9 and TRBJ1-6; D possibly corresponds to TRBD1 (5 bases). CDR1 is SEHNR and CDR2 is FQNEAQ in the germline V gene (reference sequence). Deletions cut 1 base from V and 10 bases from J, with 11 bases between. The CDR3 spans 14 residues. The entire variable domain, with the rest obtained from reference TRBV7-9 and TRBJ1-6, is as follows: DTGVSQNPRHKITKRGQNVTFRCDPISEHNRLYWYRQTLGQGPEFLTYFQNEAQLEKSRLLSDRFSAERPKGSFSTLEIQRTEQGDSAMYLCASSLVRDSSPLHFGNGTRLTVT.

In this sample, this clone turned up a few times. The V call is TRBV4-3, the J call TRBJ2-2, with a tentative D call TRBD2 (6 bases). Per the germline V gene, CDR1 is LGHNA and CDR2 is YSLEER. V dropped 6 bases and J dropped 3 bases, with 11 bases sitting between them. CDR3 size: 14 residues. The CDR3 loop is CASRGGEYTGELFF. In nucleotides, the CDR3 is TGCGCCAGCAGGGGCGGGGAGTACACCGGGGAGCTGTTTTTT.

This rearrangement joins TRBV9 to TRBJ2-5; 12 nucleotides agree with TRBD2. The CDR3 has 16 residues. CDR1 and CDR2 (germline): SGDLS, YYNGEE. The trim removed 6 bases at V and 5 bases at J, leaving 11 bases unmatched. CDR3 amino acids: CASIRTPSGGAETQYF. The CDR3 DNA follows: TGTGCCAGCATCAGAACCCCTAGCGGGGGGGCCGAGACCCAGTACTTC.

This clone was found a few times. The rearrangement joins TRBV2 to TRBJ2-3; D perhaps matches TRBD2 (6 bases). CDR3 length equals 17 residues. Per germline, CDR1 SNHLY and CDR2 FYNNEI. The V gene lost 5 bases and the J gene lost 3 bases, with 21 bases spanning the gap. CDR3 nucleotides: TGTGCCAGCAGTTTCCTCCTCCAGCGGGCGGGAACAGATACGCAGTATTTT. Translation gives CASSFLLQRAGTDTQYF.

This CDR3 is CASSPLGGGEKLFF. In nucleotides, the CDR3 is TGTGCCAGCAGCCCCCTCGGTGGAGGGGAAAAACTGTTTTTT. The chain employs TRBV5-4 and TRBJ1-4; D unresolved. The CDR3 has 14 amino acids. Trimming took 4 bases from V and 8 from J, leaving 15 bases between them. Germline assignment: CDR1 SGHNT and CDR2 YYREEE (reference sequence). Variable domain in full (rest from reference TRBV5-4 and TRBJ1-4): ETGVTQSPTHLIKTRGQQVTLRCSSQSGHNTVSWYQQALGQGPQFIFQYYREEENGRGNFPPRFSGLQFPNYSSELNVNALELDDSALYLCASSPLGGGEKLFFGSGTQLSVL.

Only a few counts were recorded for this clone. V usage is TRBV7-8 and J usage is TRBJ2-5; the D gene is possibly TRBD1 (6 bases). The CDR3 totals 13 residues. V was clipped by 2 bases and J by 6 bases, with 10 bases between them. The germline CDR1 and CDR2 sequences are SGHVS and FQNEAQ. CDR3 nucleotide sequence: TGTGCCAGCAGCTTAAGGGGGATGCAGACCCAGTACTTC. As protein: CASSLRGMQTQYF.

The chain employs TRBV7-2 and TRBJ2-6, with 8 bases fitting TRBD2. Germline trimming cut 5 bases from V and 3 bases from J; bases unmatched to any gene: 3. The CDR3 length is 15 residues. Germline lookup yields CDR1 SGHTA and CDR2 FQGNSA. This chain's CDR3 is CASSRGGNGANVLTF. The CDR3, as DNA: TGTGCCAGCAGCCGGGGGGGTAATGGGGCCAACGTCCTGACTTTC.

The CDR3 protein is CASTHSSNQPQHF. The CDR3 DNA reads as TGTGCCAGTACCCACAGTAGCAATCAGCCCCAGCATTTT. This chain uses TRBV19 with TRBJ1-5; D remains unclear. The germline gives CDR1 LNHDA, CDR2 SQIVND (reference sequence). This CDR3 contains 13 residues. V lost 7 bases and J 0 bases, leaving 7 bases between the germline ends.

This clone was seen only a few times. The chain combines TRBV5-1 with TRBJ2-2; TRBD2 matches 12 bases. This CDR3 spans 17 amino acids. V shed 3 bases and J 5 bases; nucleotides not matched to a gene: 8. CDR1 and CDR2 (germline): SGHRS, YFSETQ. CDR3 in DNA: TGCGCCAGCAGCTACCGGACTAGCGGGATGGGAACCGGGGAGCTGTTTTTT. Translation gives CASSYRTSGMGTGELFF.

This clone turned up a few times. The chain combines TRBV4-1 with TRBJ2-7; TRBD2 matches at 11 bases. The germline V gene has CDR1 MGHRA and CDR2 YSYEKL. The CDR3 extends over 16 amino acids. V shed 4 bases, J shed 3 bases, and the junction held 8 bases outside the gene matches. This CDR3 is CASSPTGTSGIYEQYF. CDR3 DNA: TGCGCCAGCAGCCCCACCGGGACTAGCGGAATCTACGAGCAGTACTTC.

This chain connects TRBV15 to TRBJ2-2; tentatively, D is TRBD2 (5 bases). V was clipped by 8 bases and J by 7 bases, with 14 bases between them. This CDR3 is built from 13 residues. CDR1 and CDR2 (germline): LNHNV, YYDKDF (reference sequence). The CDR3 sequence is CATQNPGNGELFF. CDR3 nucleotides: TGTGCCACCCAAAACCCGGGGAACGGGGAGCTGTTTTTT.